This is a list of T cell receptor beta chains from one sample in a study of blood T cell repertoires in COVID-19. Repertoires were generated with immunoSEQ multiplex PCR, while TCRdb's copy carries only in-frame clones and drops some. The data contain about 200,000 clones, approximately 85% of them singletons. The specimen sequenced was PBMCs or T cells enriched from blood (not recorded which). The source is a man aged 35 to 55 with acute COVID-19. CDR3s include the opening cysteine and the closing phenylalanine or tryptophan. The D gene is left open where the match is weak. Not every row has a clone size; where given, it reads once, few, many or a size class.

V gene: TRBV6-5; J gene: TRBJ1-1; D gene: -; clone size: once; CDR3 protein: CASSLSRGEAFF; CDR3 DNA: TGTGCCAGCAGTCTATCCCGGGGGGAAGCTTTCTTT
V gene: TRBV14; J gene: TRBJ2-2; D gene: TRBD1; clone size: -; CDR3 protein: CASSRTGQGNTGELFF; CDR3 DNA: TGTGCCAGCAGCCGGACGGGACAGGGAAACACCGGGGAGCTGTTTTTT
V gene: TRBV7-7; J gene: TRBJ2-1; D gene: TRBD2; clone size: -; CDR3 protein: CASSLAGGVGNEQFF; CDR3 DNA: TGTGCTAGTTCCCTAGCGGGAGGGGTCGGCAATGAGCAGTTCTTC
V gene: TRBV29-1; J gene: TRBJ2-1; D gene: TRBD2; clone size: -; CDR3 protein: CSVGTSGPGDEQFF; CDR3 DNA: TGCAGCGTTGGGACTAGCGGGCCGGGGGATGAGCAGTTCTTC
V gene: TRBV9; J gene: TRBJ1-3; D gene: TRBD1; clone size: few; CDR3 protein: CASTETGAGNTIYF; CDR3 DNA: TGTGCCAGTACAGAGACAGGGGCTGGAAACACCATATATTTT
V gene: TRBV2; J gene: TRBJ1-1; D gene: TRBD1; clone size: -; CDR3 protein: CASSPTGTGSTEAFF; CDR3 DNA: TGTGCCAGCAGCCCTACCGGGACAGGGAGCACTGAAGCTTTCTTT
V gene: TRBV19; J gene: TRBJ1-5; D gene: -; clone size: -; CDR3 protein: CASRTENQPQHF; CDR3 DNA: TGTGCCAGTAGAACAGAGAATCAGCCCCAGCATTTT
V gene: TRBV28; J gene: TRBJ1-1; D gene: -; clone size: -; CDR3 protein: CASSPGTMNTEAFF; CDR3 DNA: TGTGCCAGCAGCCCCGGGACAATGAACACTGAAGCTTTCTTT
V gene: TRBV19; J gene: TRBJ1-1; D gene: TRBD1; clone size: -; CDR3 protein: CASSMTGGVTEAFF; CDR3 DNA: TGTGCCAGTAGTATGACAGGGGGCGTCACTGAAGCTTTCTTT
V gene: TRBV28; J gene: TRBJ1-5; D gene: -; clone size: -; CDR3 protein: CASNRDPQPQHF; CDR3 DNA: TGTGCCAGCAATCGGGATCCGCAGCCCCAGCATTTT
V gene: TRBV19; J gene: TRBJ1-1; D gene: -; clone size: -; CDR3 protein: CASGRREAFF; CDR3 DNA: TGTGCCAGTGGCCGTCGCGAAGCTTTCTTT